The 14 T cell receptor beta chains below all came from one sample that was sequenced in a study of shared clonotypes between healthy human individuals. Sequencing was performed with immunoSEQ multiplex PCR; in TCRdb, only in-frame clones are kept and a portion is missing. This sample yields nearly 1,000,000 clones, of which approximately 80% are seen a single time; about 1.5% belongs to the top ten. Sequenced material: memory CD4+ T cells sorted from blood. Subset of the sample: CD45RA-negative fraction. These TCRs come from a man in his late teens or twenties in good health.

The chain uses TRBV6-1 and TRBJ2-3; TRBD2 might be the D (7 bases). The CDR3 sequence is 15 residues long. CDR1 and CDR2 from the germline V gene are MNHNS and SASEGT. Trimming took off 6 bases at V and 0 bases at J, with 13 bases between the two ends. The CDR3 DNA sequence: TGTGCCAGCAGGTGGGGGGGCGATAGCACAGATACGCAGTATTTT. This sequence encodes CASRWGGDSTDTQYF.

The gene calls are TRBV27 and TRBJ1-5; D unclear. This CDR3 contains 16 residues. Per germline, CDR1 MNHEY and CDR2 SMNVEV (reference sequence). The ends were cut back, 6 bases at V and 0 bases at J, with 15 bases in the middle. In DNA, the CDR3 is TGTGCCAGCAGGAGCCTAGGGCAGTATAGCAATCAGCCCCAGCATTTT. Protein product: CASRSLGQYSNQPQHF.

The rearrangement uses TRBV4-3 and TRBJ2-1; D unclear. This CDR3 has 15 residues. CDR1 LGHNA and CDR2 YSLEER come from the germline V gene. The V and J ends lost 0 bases and 6 bases respectively, with 12 bases between them. CDR3 bases: TGCGCCAGCAGCCAAGAAACACTACTGGCCAATGAGCAGTTCTTC. As protein: CASSQETLLANEQFF.

The chain uses TRBV7-8 and TRBJ2-7; 9 positions agree with TRBD1. This CDR3 contains 16 residues. J gave up 2 bases and V 1 base, and 6 bases lay outside the gene matches. Looked up from germline, CDR1 is SGHVS and CDR2 is FQNEAQ. The CDR3 region is CASSLEVGTGTYEQYF. For the CDR3, the DNA is TGTGCCAGCAGCTTAGAGGTCGGGACAGGGACCTACGAGCAGTACTTC. Looking up the rest from reference TRBV7-8 and TRBJ2-7 gives the full variable domain: GAGVSQSPRYKVAKRGQDVALRCDPISGHVSLFWYQQALGQGPEFLTYFQNEAQLDKSGLPSDRFFAERPEGSVSTLKIQRTQQEDSAVYLCASSLEVGTGTYEQYFGPGTRLTVT.

V usage is TRBV7-2 and J usage is TRBJ2-5; 9 positions agree with TRBD1. This CDR3 has 15 amino acids. V lost 5 bases and J lost 4; bases outside the gene matches: 8. Germline V gives CDR1 SGHTA, CDR2 FQGNSA. CDR3 region: CASSAQGAFTETQYF. The CDR3, as DNA: TGTGCCAGCAGCGCACAGGGGGCTTTTACAGAGACCCAGTACTTC.

J is TRBJ1-6 and V is TRBV5-8, with TRBD1 matching over 7 bases. Looked up from germline, CDR1 is SGHTS and CDR2 is YDEGEE. V lost 2 bases, J lost 6 bases, and 11 bases stayed unmatched. The length of the CDR3 is 17 residues. CDR3: CASSLGLGTARNSPLHF. CDR3 in DNA: TGTGCCAGCAGCTTAGGTTTAGGGACAGCCCGTAATTCACCCCTCCACTTT. Variable domain in full (rest from reference TRBV5-8 and TRBJ1-6): EAGVTQSPTHLIKTRGQQATLRCSPISGHTSVYWYQQALGLGLQFLLWYDEGEERNRGNFPPRFSGRQFPNYSSELNVNALELEDSALYLCASSLGLGTARNSPLHFGNGTRLTVT.

On this clone: Other DNA variants within this sample encode the same CDR3. The chain has TRBV18 and TRBJ2-5; unclear D gene. V lost 1 base, J lost 3 bases, and 6 bases lay in between. The CDR3 contains 13 residues. From germline, CDR1 is KGHSH and CDR2 LQKENI. The CDR3 is CASSPQREETQYF. The CDR3 coding sequence is TGTGCCAGCTCACCACAAAGGGAAGAGACCCAGTACTTC.

V is TRBV5-3 and J is TRBJ1-6; tentatively, D is TRBD1 (6 bases). TRBV5-3 is labeled an ORF, and its function is uncertain. The CDR3 has 14 residues. V lost 4 bases and J 14 bases, leaving 19 bases between the germline ends. The CDR3 coding sequence is TGTGCCAGAAGCGCCTCGACAGGTGCAGGGTCCCTCCACTTT. Its translation is CARSASTGAGSLHF.

This clone came up a few times. This sequence joins TRBV28 and TRBJ2-4; TRBD2 might be the D (6 bases). Per the germline V gene, CDR1 is MDHEN and CDR2 is SYDVKM. Trimming left V 7 bases short and J 1 base short, with 17 bases between. The CDR3 runs to 16 residues. CDR3 coding DNA: TGTGCCAGCAAAACGGCGGGGAGCGGGGCCAAAAACATTCAGTACTTC. Its translation: CASKTAGSGAKNIQYF.

Comment on this clone: Different DNA sequences within this sample yield the same CDR3. The chain has TRBV18 and TRBJ2-7, with D maybe TRBD2 (6 bases). The germline V and J ends were trimmed by 4 bases and 0 bases, with 7 bases remaining between them. The length of the CDR3 is 13 residues. Germline assignment: CDR1 KGHSH and CDR2 LQKENI. The DNA for the CDR3 is TGTGCCAGCTCACGGGGGGACTCCTACGAGCAGTACTTC. It yields the protein CASSRGDSYEQYF. Drawing the rest from reference TRBV18 and TRBJ2-7, the complete variable domain is NAGVMQNPRHLVRRRGQEARLRCSPMKGHSHVYWYRQLPEEGLKFMVYLQKENIIDESGMPKERFSAEFPKEGPSILRIQQVVRGDSAAYFCASSRGDSYEQYFGPGTRLTVT.

The chain links TRBV5-1 to TRBJ2-7; TRBD1 matches at 8 bases. This CDR3 has 15 amino acids. Trimming removed 3 bases from V and 3 bases from J; junction bases left unmatched: 8. Germline loops: CDR1 SGHRS, CDR2 YFSETQ. The CDR3 region is CASSSWTGSLYEQYF. In DNA, the CDR3 is TGCGCCAGCAGCTCCTGGACAGGGTCCCTCTACGAGCAGTACTTC. Looking up the rest from reference TRBV5-1 and TRBJ2-7 gives the full variable domain: KAGVTQTPRYLIKTRGQQVTLSCSPISGHRSVSWYQQTPGQGLQFLFEYFSETQRNKGNFPGRFSGRQFSNSRSEMNVSTLELGDSALYLCASSSWTGSLYEQYFGPGTRLTVT.

This clone was seen a few times. V gene TRBV18 combines with J gene TRBJ1-5, with unresolved D. This CDR3 is 14 amino acids long. The germline V and J ends were trimmed by 8 bases and 2 bases, with 13 bases remaining between them. Germline assignment: CDR1 KGHSH and CDR2 LQKENI. The CDR3: CASPFGKGNQPQHF. Here the CDR3 DNA reads TGTGCCAGCCCTTTTGGGAAGGGCAATCAGCCCCAGCATTTT.

J is TRBJ2-7 and V is TRBV11-3, with D unresolved. V was clipped by 3 bases and J by 0 bases, with 9 bases between them. Germline V gene lookup returns CDR1 SGHNT and CDR2 YENEEA. This CDR3 has 14 amino acids. The CDR3 nucleotides are TGTGCCAGCAGCTTGGGCCAGAGCTCCTACGAGCAGTACTTC. Translation: CASSLGQSSYEQYF.

J is TRBJ1-3 and V is TRBV7-2; D unclear. Germline V gene sequence: CDR1 SGHTA, CDR2 FQGNSA. Trimming left V 1 base short and J 0 bases short, with 13 bases between. This CDR3 is built from 17 residues. The CDR3 region is CASSLVGRPNSGNTIYF. Written as DNA, the CDR3 is TGTGCCAGCAGCTTAGTGGGCAGGCCTAACTCTGGAAACACCATATATTTT.